Presented here are 17 T cell receptor beta chains from one specimen sequenced in a study of type 1 regulatory T cells. TCRdb reprocessed the reads with MiXCR, giving one entry per CDR3 protein. The table includes some 100,000 distinct CDR3 sequences, roughly a third detected once. The material sequenced was CD4+ T cells, either the whole sample or a sorted fraction (not recorded which). Receptors were obtained from a human donor in good health.

This clonotype was seen a handful of times. V usage is TRBV12-3 or TRBV12-4 and J usage is TRBJ2-7, with 7 bases that match TRBD2. With V trimmed by 2 bases and J by 2 bases, 15 bases remained unmatched. The CDR3 length is 18 residues. CDR3 residues: CASSLSSQGLGGPYEQYF. The CDR3 region has the DNA TGTGCCAGCAGTTTATCATCCCAAGGACTAGGTGGCCCCTACGAGCAGTACTTC.

CDR3 in amino acids: CASIPRGGVTGELFF. The CDR3 DNA is TGTGCCAGCATTCCAAGGGGAGGTGTCACCGGGGAGCTGTTTTTT. The V gene is TRBV12-3 or TRBV12-4, the J gene TRBJ2-2, with a possible D match to TRBD2 (6 bases). The CDR3 contains 15 residues. The V and J ends lost 7 bases and 4 bases respectively, with 16 bases between them.

This clonotype was counted a few times. The V call is TRBV7-9, the J call TRBJ2-3; D is possibly TRBD2 (6 bases). Germline V CDR1 and CDR2: SEHNR, FQNEAQ (reference sequence). With 10 bases removed from V and 0 bases from J, the gap between germline ends came to 14 bases. This CDR3 contains 14 residues. The CDR3 is CATSPGTSTDTQYF. The CDR3 DNA is TGTGCCACCTCCCCAGGGACTAGCACAGATACGCAGTATTTT.

This clonotype was seen a handful of times. The V gene is TRBV7-2, the J gene TRBJ2-7; 9 bases are a match to TRBD2. Germline CDR1 reads SGHTA; CDR2 reads FQGNSA. Germline trimming cut 4 bases from V and 3 bases from J; bases unmatched to any gene: 7. CDR3 length equals 15 residues. CDR3 bases: TGTGCCAGCAGCTCCACGGGACTAGCCGGCTACGAGCAGTACTTC. Translated: CASSSTGLAGYEQYF.

The chain joins TRBV7-9 to TRBJ2-5, with D perhaps TRBD1 or TRBD2 (5 bases each). Trimming shortened V by 2 bases and J by 5 bases, and 18 bases separated the two germline ends. There are 16 residues in the CDR3. The germline gives CDR1 SEHNR, CDR2 FQNEAQ (reference sequence). The CDR3 region is CASSLRSGPTGETQYF. CDR3 sequence (DNA): TGTGCCAGCAGCTTAAGATCGGGACCCACGGGGGAGACCCAGTACTTC. The full variable domain, its missing parts supplied by reference TRBV7-9 and TRBJ2-5, is DTGVSQNPRHKITKRGQNVTFRCDPISEHNRLYWYRQTLGQGPEFLTYFQNEAQLEKSRLLSDRFSAERPKGSFSTLEIQRTEQGDSAMYLCASSLRSGPTGETQYFGPGTRLLVL.

V gene TRBV18 combines with J gene TRBJ2-2, with D maybe TRBD1 (6 bases). In germline, CDR1 is KGHSH, CDR2 LQKENI. The CDR3 runs to 14 residues. V was shortened by 4 bases and J by 6 bases, with 12 bases between the two germline ends. The CDR3 protein is CASSRDQGSGELFF. For the CDR3, the DNA is TGTGCCAGCTCACGGGACCAGGGGTCCGGGGAGCTGTTTTTT.

The sample holds a few counts of this clonotype. The chain has TRBV6-2 or TRBV6-3 and TRBJ2-2, with 7 positions matching TRBD2. Per the germline V gene, CDR1 is MNHEY and CDR2 is SVGEGT. J lost 2 bases, V lost 5 bases, and 8 bases had no gene match. The CDR3 has 16 amino acids. This chain's CDR3 is CASSRGLPINTGELFF. CDR3 DNA: TGTGCCAGCAGTCGGGGACTACCCATAAACACCGGGGAGCTGTTTTTT.

The V gene is TRBV7-2, the J gene TRBJ2-3, with TRBD2 matching over 11 bases. V was clipped by 5 bases and J by 0 bases; unmatched bases: 7. Germline V CDR1 and CDR2: SGHTA, FQGNSA. The CDR3 sequence is 17 residues long. DNA for the CDR3: TGTGCCAGCAGCCCTACTAGCGGGGGTTCTAGCACAGATACGCAGTATTTT. Translation: CASSPTSGGSSTDTQYF.

This clonotype turned up a few times. The genes are TRBV7-2 and TRBJ2-7; either TRBD1 or TRBD2 may supply D (5 bases each). Germline CDR1 SGHTA, CDR2 FQGNSA. V shed 5 bases and J shed 6 bases, with 20 bases lying between them. The CDR3 totals 15 residues. The CDR3 loop reads CASSPFSEGFSEQYF. In nucleotides, the CDR3 is TGTGCCAGCAGCCCTTTTAGCGAGGGGTTCAGCGAGCAGTACTTC.

In its sample, this clonotype was seen a few times. This chain uses TRBV27 with TRBJ2-7; 8 bases agree with TRBD2. Germline CDR1 MNHEY, CDR2 SMNVEV (reference sequence). The CDR3 spans 14 residues. V trimming: 4 bases; J trimming: 3 bases; junction bases outside the gene matches: 5. DNA of the CDR3: TGTGCCAGCAGTTCAAGCGGGAGTTACTACGAGCAGTACTTC. Translating gives CASSSSGSYYEQYF.

This clonotype was detected many times. This chain joins TRBV12-3 or TRBV12-4 and TRBJ2-3, with D perhaps matching TRBD2 (6 bases). V gave up 7 bases and J gave up 11 bases, with 25 bases separating them. There are 15 residues in the CDR3. The CDR3 spells CASMEGSPVLSGQYF. CDR3 in DNA: TGTGCCAGCATGGAGGGGAGCCCCGTTTTATCGGGGCAGTATTTT.

The chain uses TRBV7-2 and TRBJ2-5; 7 bases match TRBD2. Germline values: CDR1 SGHTA, CDR2 FQGNSA. J was trimmed by 7 bases and V by 3 bases; bases with no gene match: 5. The CDR3 covers 13 residues. CDR3 nucleotides: TGTGCCAGCAGCTTGGCGGGAGTGGGGACCCAGTACTTC. Its translation is CASSLAGVGTQYF.

This clonotype was counted only a few times. The chain combines TRBV6-4 with TRBJ2-3; TRBD2 aligns across 8 bases. The CDR3 runs to 15 residues. The junction had 9 bases not matched to a gene; V was cut back by 6 bases and J by 4 bases. Germline CDR1 reads MRHNA; CDR2 reads SNTAGT. The CDR3 loop is CASSVSGSGADTQYF. The DNA for the CDR3 is TGTGCCAGCAGCGTAAGCGGGAGTGGGGCAGATACGCAGTATTTT.

In its sample, this clonotype was seen a few times. Likely a read error: the CDR3 ends without its conserved phenylalanine or tryptophan. No DNA is shown, since the ends of the CDR3 on it are uncertain; the CDR3 is the one TCRdb lists. V usage is TRBV28 and J usage is TRBJ1-4; the D call TRBD1 from the table was never checked on the DNA. Including both end residues, the CDR3 is 9 amino acids long. The germline V gene encodes CDR1 MDHEN and CDR2 SYDVKM. The CDR3 protein is CASSLPRVS.

This clonotype occurred a few times. The chain couples TRBV11-2 to TRBJ1-1; possibly TRBD1 for D (6 bases). CDR1 and CDR2 from the germline V gene are SGHAT and FQNNGV. Trimming removed 5 bases from V and 1 base from J, with 20 bases in between. The CDR3 runs to 17 residues. The CDR3 spells CASSLPLGRGENTEAFF. DNA for the CDR3: TGTGCCAGCAGCCTACCGTTGGGGAGGGGGGAGAACACTGAAGCTTTCTTT.

This clonotype was seen more than once but under ten times. The J gene is TRBJ2-2, the V gene TRBV30; 14 positions agree with TRBD2. CDR1 is GTSNPN and CDR2 is SVGIG in the germline V gene (reference sequence). The CDR3 sequence is 16 residues long. The V segment lost 2 bases and the J segment 6 bases; nucleotides outside the gene matches: 5. The CDR3 here is CAWSPGLAGVAGELFF. The CDR3 DNA reads as TGTGCCTGGAGTCCGGGACTAGCGGGAGTGGCCGGGGAGCTGTTTTTT. The full variable domain, completed using reference TRBV30 and TRBJ2-2, is SQTIHQWPATLVQPVGSPLSLECTVEGTSNPNLYWYRQAAGRGLQLLFYSVGIGQISSEVPQNLSASRPQDRQFILSSKKLLLSDSGFYLCAWSPGLAGVAGELFFGEGSRLTVL.

The genes are TRBV7-3 and TRBJ2-2; D may be TRBD1 (5 bases). Trimming took off 6 bases at V and 3 bases at J, with 11 bases between the two ends. Germline values: CDR1 SGHTA, CDR2 FQGTGA. The CDR3 contains 14 residues. The CDR3 reads CASSPGRDTGELFF. The CDR3 region has the DNA TGTGCCAGCAGTCCAGGGCGCGACACCGGGGAGCTGTTTTTT.